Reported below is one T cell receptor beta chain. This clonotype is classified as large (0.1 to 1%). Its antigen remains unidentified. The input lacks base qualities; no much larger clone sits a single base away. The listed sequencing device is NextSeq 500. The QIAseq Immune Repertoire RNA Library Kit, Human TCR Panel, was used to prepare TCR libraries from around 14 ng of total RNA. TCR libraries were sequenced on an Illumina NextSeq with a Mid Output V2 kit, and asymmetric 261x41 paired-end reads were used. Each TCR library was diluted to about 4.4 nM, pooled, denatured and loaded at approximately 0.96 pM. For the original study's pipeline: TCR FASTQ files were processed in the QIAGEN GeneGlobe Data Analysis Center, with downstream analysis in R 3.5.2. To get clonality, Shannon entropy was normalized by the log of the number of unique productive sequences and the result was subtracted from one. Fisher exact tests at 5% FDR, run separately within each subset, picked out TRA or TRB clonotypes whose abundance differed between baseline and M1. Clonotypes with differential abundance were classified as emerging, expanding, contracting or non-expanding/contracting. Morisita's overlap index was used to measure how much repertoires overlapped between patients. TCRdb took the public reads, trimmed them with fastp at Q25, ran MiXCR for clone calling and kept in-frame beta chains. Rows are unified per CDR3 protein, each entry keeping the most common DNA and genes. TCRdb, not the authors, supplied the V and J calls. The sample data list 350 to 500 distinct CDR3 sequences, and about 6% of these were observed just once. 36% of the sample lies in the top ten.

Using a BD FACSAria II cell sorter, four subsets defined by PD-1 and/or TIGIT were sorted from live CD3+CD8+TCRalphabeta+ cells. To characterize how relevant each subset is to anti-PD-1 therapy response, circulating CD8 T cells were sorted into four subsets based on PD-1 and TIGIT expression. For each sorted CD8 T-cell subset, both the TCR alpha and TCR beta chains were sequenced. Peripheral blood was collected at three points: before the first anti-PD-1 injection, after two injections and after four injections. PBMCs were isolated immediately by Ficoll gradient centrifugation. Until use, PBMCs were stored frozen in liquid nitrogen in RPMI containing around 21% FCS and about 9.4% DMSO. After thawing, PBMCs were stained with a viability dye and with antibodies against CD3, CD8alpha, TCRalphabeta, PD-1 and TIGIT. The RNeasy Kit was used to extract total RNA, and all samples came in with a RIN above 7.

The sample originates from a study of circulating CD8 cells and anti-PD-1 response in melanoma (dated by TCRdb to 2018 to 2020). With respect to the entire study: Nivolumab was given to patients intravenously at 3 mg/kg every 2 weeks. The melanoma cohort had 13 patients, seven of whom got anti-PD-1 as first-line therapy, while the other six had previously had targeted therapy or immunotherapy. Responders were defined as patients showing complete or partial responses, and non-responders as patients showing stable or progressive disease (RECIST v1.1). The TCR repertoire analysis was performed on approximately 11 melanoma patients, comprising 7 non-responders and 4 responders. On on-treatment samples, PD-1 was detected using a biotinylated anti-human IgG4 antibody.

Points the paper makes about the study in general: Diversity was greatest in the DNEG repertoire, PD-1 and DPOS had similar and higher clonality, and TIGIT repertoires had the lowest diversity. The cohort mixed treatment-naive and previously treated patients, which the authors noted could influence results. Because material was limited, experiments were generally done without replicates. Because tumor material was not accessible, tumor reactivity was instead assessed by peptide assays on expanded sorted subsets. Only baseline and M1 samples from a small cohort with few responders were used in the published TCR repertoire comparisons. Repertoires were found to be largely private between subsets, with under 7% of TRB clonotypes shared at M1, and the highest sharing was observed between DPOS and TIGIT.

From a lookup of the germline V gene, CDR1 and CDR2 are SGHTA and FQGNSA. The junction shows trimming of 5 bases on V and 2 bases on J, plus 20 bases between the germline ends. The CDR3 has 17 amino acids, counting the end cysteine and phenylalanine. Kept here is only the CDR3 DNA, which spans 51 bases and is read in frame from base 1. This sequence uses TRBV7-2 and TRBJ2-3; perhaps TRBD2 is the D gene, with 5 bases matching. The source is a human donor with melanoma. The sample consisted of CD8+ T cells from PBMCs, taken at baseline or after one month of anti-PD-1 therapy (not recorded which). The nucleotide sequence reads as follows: TGTGCCAGCAGCCCCTTAGCTGGGAGCCATTCCACAGATACGCAGTATTTT. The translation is CASSPLAGSHSTDTQYF.